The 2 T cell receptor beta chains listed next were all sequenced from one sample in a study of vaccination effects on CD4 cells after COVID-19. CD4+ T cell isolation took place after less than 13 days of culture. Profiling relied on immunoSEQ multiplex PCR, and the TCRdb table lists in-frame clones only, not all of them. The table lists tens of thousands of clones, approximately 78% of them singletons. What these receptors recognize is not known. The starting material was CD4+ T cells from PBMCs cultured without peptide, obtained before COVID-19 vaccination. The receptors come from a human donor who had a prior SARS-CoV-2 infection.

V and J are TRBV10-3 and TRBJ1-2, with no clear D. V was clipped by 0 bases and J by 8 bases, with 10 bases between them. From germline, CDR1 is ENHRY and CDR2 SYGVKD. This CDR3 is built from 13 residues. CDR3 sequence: CAISESSPEGYTF. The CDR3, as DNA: TGTGCCATCAGTGAGTCGAGTCCGGAAGGCTACACCTTC.

The chain's CDR3 is CASSLRSLGETQYF. CDR3 nucleotide sequence: TGTGCCAGCAGCTTAAGATCATTGGGAGAGACCCAGTACTTC. The chain links TRBV7-3 to TRBJ2-5; D remains ambiguous. Germline V CDR1 and CDR2: SGHTA, FQGTGA. V lost 1 base to trimming and J lost 4 bases, with 10 bases between them. This CDR3 spans 14 amino acids. Full variable domain (rest looked up from reference TRBV7-3 and TRBJ2-5): GAGVSQTPSNKVTEKGKYVELRCDPISGHTALYWYRQSLGQGPEFLIYFQGTGAADDSGLPNDRFFAVRPEGSVSTLKIQRTERGDSAVYLCASSLRSLGETQYFGPGTRLLVL.